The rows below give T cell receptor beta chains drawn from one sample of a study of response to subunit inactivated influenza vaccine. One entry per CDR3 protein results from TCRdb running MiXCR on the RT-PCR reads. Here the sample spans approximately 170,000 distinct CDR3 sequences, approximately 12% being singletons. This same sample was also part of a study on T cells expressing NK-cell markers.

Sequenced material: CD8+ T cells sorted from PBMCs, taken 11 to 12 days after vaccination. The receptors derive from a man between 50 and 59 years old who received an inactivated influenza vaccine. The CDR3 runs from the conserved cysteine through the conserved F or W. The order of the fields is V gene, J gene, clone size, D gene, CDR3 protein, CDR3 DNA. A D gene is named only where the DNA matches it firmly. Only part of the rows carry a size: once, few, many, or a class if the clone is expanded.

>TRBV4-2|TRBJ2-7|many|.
CASSQDRSGGSYEQYF
TGTGCCAGCAGCCAAGATAGGAGCGGCGGTTCCTACGAGCAGTACTTC
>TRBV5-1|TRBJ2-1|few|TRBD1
CASSLTTGDEQFF
TGCGCCAGCAGCTTGACGACAGGGGATGAGCAGTTCTTC
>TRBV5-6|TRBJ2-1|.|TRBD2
CASSLGLAGGREQFF
TGTGCCAGCAGCTTAGGACTAGCGGGGGGTAGGGAGCAGTTCTTC
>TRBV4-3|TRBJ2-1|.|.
CASSQVQGLGNEQFF
TGCGCCAGCAGCCAAGTTCAGGGGTTGGGCAATGAGCAGTTCTTC
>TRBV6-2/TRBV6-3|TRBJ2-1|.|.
CASSYSHGGEQFF
TGTGCCAGCAGTTACTCGCACGGGGGTGAGCAGTTCTTC
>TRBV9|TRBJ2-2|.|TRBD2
CASSVGGGFAGELFF
TGTGCCAGCAGCGTAGGGGGGGGATTTGCCGGGGAGCTGTTTTTT
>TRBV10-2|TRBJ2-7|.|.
CASRDMSYEQYF
TGCGCCAGCAGGGACATGTCCTACGAGCAGTACTTC
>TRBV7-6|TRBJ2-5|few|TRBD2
CASSSLAVQETQYF
TGTGCCAGCAGCTCACTAGCGGTCCAAGAGACCCAGTACTTC
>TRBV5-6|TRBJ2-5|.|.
CASSSGAQGETQYF
TGTGCCAGCAGTTCGGGAGCACAGGGAGAGACCCAGTACTTC
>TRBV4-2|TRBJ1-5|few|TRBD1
CASSQDPGTVQSNQPQHF
TGTGCCAGCAGCCAAGATCCCGGGACAGTACAAAGCAATCAGCCCCAGCATTTT
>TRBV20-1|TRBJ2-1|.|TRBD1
CSAGPRDRDNDEQFF
TGCAGTGCTGGCCCCCGGGACAGGGATAATGATGAGCAGTTCTTC
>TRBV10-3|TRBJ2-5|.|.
CAISEPGTQETQYF
TGTGCCATCAGTGAACCCGGGACTCAAGAGACCCAGTACTTC
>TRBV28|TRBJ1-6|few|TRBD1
CASSLPGQGSGNSPLHF
TGTGCCAGCAGTTTACCGGGACAGGGATCGGGGAATTCACCCCTCCACTTT
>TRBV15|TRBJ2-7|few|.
CATSNNYEQYF
TGTGCCACCAGCAACAACTACGAGCAGTACTTC
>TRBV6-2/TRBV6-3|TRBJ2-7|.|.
CASSYAGISYEQYF
TGTGCCAGCAGTTACGCGGGGATTTCCTACGAGCAGTACTTC
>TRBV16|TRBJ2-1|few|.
CASSQSRGGQLNEQFF
TGTGCCAGCAGCCAATCCAGGGGGGGTCAGCTTAATGAGCAGTTCTTC
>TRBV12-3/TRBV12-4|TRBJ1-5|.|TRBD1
CASKGQGDQPQHF
TGTGCCAGCAAGGGACAGGGAGATCAGCCCCAGCATTTT
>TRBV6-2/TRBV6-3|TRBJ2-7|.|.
CASSPGIINEQYF
TGTGCCAGCAGTCCAGGGATCATAAACGAGCAGTACTTC